Following are 13 T cell receptor beta chains from one sample sequenced in a study of blood T cells in healthy people across ages. Primers used in a second PCR of roughly 6 to 11 cycles were a sample-barcoded 5' primer and a J-beta primer mix. MiXCR, run by TCRdb on the 5' RACE reads, gives a single entry per CDR3 protein. The table shows some 940,000 distinct CDR3 sequences, with approximately 32% occurring only once. The same data also went into a second study, on T cells of mothers and their children.

The sample was blood. The receptors shown here come from a woman in her forties in good health.

On this clonotype itself: The junction does not match germline at one end; this may be a read error. The chain employs TRBV7-8 and TRBJ1-2; possibly TRBD1 for D (5 bases). Germline CDR1 and CDR2: SGHVS and FQNEAQ. The CDR3 covers 13 residues. The CDR3 DNA follows: TGTGCCAACAGCTTAAGCAGGGATAGGGGCTACACCTTC. As protein: CANSLSRDRGYTF.

The table lists this clonotype with a few counts. This rearrangement joins TRBV7-2 to TRBJ2-1, with 12 bases fitting TRBD2. This CDR3 has 18 amino acids. Germline V CDR1 and CDR2: SGHTA, FQGNSA. The V segment lost 4 bases and the J segment 4 bases; nucleotides outside the gene matches: 11. For the CDR3, the DNA is TGTGCCAGCAGCTCCGCTAGCGGGGGGGCCTTGTTGTACAATGAGCAGTTCTTC. Residues: CASSSASGGALLYNEQFF.

This clonotype has just a few counts. V gene TRBV27 combines with J gene TRBJ2-5; possibly TRBD1 or TRBD2 for D (6 bases each). Germline-derived CDR1 and CDR2 are MNHEY and SMNVEV (reference sequence). This CDR3 has 15 residues. The germline V and J ends were trimmed by 0 bases and 4 bases, with 12 bases remaining between them. The CDR3 sequence: CASSLSIGGGETQYF. CDR3 nucleotide sequence: TGTGCCAGCAGTTTATCGATCGGGGGCGGAGAGACCCAGTACTTC.

The chain joins TRBV7-2 to TRBJ1-1, with 8 bases matching TRBD1. CDR3 length equals 15 residues. After removal of 1 base from V and 1 base from J, the junction contained 2 bases not matched to a gene. Germline CDR1 reads SGHTA; CDR2 reads FQGNSA. The CDR3 DNA follows: TGTGCCAGCAGCTTAGTTGGACAGGGGAACACTGAAGCTTTCTTT. Amino acid sequence: CASSLVGQGNTEAFF.

DNA for the CDR3: TGCAGTGCGATCAGGACAGGCCCTTCCGAGCAGTACTTC. This gives the protein CSAIRTGPSEQYF. The chain carries TRBV20-1 and TRBJ2-7; TRBD1 aligns across 7 bases. There are 13 residues in the CDR3. J was trimmed by 6 bases and V by 6 bases; bases with no gene match: 11. Germline V CDR1 and CDR2: DFQATT, SNEGSKA (reference sequence).

This clonotype was recorded only once. The chain recombines TRBV12-3 or TRBV12-4 with TRBJ2-7; D is perhaps TRBD1 (7 bases). Trimming removed 4 bases from V and 4 bases from J, with 17 bases in between. The CDR3 consists of 15 residues. The CDR3 DNA sequence: TGTGCCAGCAGTTGGGGGGCGGGACAGATGTACGAGCAGTACTTC. Its protein is CASSWGAGQMYEQYF.

This clonotype was detected only a few times. The chain recombines TRBV4-3 with TRBJ2-4, with D perhaps TRBD2 (6 bases). CDR3 length: 16 amino acids. V lost 0 bases and J lost 0, with 9 bases in between. The germline V gene encodes CDR1 LGHNA and CDR2 YSLEER. The CDR3 DNA sequence: TGCGCCAGCAGCCAAGATCGGGGGAGAGCCAAAAACATTCAGTACTTC. Its protein is CASSQDRGRAKNIQYF.

There are a few counts of this clonotype. The rearrangement uses TRBV12-3 or TRBV12-4 and TRBJ2-5, with D perhaps TRBD2 (7 bases). The V gene lost 4 bases and the J gene lost 0 bases, with 9 bases spanning the gap. CDR3 length: 14 residues. CDR3 loop: CASSWRGHQETQYF. The CDR3 coding sequence is TGTGCCAGCAGTTGGCGGGGGCACCAAGAGACCCAGTACTTC.

There are a few counts of this clonotype. The chain combines TRBV30 with TRBJ2-5; TRBD2 might be the D (7 bases). Germline loops: CDR1 GTSNPN, CDR2 SVGIG (reference sequence). The CDR3 runs 14 residues. V lost 2 bases and J 5 bases, leaving 15 bases between the germline ends. This CDR3 reads CAWSRGAGLETQYF. The CDR3 DNA is TGTGCCTGGAGTCGGGGGGCCGGTTTGGAGACCCAGTACTTC.

The V and J genes are TRBV9 and TRBJ1-1; 9 positions agree with TRBD1. The junction had 11 bases not matched to a gene; V was cut back by 6 bases and J by 5 bases. The germline V gene has CDR1 SGDLS and CDR2 YYNGEE. The CDR3 has 15 residues. The CDR3: CASNEGQGTRTEAFF. The CDR3 bases are TGTGCCAGCAACGAGGGACAGGGTACTAGAACTGAAGCTTTCTTT.

This clonotype was counted only a few times. A much larger clone lies one base from this, so it may be a read error. This sequence joins TRBV12-3 or TRBV12-4 and TRBJ2-7, with TRBD2 as a possible D gene (5 bases). This CDR3 is built from 12 residues. The CDR3 DNA follows: TGTGCCGGCAGTTTGCCGGGGTCGGAGCAGTACTTC. Translated, it gives CAGSLPGSEQYF.

This clonotype turned up a few times. The chain joins TRBV28 to TRBJ2-1, with 12 bases fitting TRBD2. The CDR3 extends over 16 amino acids. The germline V gene has CDR1 MDHEN and CDR2 SYDVKM. J was trimmed by 2 bases and V by 6 bases; bases with no gene match: 5. CDR3 nucleotides: TGTGCCAGCAGGCCGGGACTAGCGGGCCCCTACAATGAGCAGTTCTTC. Translating it yields CASRPGLAGPYNEQFF.

This sequence joins TRBV19 and TRBJ2-5; 10 bases align to TRBD1. This CDR3 has 18 amino acids. Looked up from germline, CDR1 is LNHDA and CDR2 is SQIVND (reference sequence). V dropped 5 bases and J dropped 3; count of bases not matched to a gene: 15. CDR3 sequence: CASSWGILRDRGKETQYF. DNA of the CDR3: TGTGCCAGTAGTTGGGGGATACTCCGGGACAGGGGTAAAGAGACCCAGTACTTC.